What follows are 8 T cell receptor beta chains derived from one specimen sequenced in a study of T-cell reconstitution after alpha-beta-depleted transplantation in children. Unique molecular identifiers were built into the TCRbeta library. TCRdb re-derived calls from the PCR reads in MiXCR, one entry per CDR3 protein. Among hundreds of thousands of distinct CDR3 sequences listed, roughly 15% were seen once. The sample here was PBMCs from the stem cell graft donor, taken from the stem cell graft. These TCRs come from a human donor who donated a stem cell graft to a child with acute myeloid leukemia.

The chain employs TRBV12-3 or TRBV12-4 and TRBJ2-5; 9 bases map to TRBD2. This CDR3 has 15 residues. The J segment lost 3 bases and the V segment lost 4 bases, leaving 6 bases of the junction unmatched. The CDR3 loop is CASSWRGGHKETQYF. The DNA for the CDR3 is TGTGCCAGCAGTTGGCGGGGGGGCCACAAAGAGACCCAGTACTTC.

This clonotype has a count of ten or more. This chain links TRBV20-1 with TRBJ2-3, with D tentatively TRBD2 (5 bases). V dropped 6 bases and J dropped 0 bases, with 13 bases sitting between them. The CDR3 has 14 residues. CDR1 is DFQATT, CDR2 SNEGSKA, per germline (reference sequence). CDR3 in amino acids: CSALGELSTDTQYF. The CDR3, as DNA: TGCAGTGCCCTGGGAGAACTTAGCACAGATACGCAGTATTTT.

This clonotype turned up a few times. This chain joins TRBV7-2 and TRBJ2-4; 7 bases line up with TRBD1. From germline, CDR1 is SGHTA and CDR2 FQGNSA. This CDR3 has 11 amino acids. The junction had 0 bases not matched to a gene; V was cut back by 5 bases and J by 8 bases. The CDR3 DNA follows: TGTGCCAGCAGCACAGGGGACATTCAGTACTTC. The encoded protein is CASSTGDIQYF.

The CDR3 bases are TGTGCCAGCAGCTGGGGACGTAGGGCTAACTATGGCTACACCTTC. Residues: CASSWGRRANYGYTF. The rearrangement joins TRBV7-2 to TRBJ1-2; D is perhaps TRBD1 (5 bases). V gave up 4 bases and J gave up 0 bases, with 12 bases separating them. The CDR3 consists of 15 residues. Germline values: CDR1 SGHTA, CDR2 FQGNSA.

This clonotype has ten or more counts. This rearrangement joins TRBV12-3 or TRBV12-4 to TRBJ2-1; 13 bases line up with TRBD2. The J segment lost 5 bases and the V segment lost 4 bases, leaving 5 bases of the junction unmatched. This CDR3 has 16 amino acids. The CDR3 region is CASSWTSGGTHNEQFF. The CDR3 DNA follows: TGTGCCAGCAGTTGGACTAGCGGGGGTACCCACAATGAGCAGTTCTTC.

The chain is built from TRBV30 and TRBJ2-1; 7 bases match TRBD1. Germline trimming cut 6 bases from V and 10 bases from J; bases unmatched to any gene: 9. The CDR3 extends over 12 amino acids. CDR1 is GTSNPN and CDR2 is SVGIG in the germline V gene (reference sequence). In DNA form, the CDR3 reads TGTGCCTGTACCCAGGGGGTTAGGGAGCAGTTCTTC. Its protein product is CACTQGVREQFF.

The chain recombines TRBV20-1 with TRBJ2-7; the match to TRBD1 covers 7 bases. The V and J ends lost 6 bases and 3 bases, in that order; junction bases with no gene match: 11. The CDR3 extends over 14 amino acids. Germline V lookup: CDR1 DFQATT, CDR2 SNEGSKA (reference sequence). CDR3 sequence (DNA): TGCAGTGCCGTGCCCGGGACAGTTCACTACGAGCAGTACTTC. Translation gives CSAVPGTVHYEQYF.

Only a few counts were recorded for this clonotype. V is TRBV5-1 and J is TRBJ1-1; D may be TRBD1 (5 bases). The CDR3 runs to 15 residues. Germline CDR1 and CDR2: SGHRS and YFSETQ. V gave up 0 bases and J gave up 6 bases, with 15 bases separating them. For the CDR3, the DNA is TGCGCCAGCAGCTTGGATGTGGGGCCCTTGTCTGAAGCTTTCTTT. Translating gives CASSLDVGPLSEAFF.